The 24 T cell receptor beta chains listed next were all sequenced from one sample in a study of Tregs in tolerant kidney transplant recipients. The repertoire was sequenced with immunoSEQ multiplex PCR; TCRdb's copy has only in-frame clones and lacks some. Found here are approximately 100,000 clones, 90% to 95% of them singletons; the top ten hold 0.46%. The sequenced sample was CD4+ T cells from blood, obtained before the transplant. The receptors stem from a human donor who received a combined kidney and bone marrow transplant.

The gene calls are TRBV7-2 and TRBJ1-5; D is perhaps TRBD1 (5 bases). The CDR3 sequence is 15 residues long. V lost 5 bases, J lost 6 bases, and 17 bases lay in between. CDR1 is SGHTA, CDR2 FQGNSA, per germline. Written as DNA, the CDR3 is TGTGCCAGCAGCCAAGGGGTCAGGGAGGGTCAGCCCCAGCATTTT. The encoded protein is CASSQGVREGQPQHF.

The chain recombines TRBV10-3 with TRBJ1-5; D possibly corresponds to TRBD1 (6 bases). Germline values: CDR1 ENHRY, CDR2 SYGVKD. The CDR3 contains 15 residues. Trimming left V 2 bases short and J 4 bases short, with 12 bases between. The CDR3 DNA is TGTGCCATCAGTGAGAGTACAGGGCCAAATCAGCCCCAGCATTTT. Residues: CAISESTGPNQPQHF.

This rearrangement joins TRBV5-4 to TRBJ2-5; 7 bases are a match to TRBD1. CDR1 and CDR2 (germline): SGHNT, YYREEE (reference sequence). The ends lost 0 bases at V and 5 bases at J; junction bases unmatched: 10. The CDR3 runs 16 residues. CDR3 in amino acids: CASSLGGQTTWETQYF. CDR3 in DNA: TGTGCCAGCAGCTTGGGGGGACAGACCACTTGGGAGACCCAGTACTTC.

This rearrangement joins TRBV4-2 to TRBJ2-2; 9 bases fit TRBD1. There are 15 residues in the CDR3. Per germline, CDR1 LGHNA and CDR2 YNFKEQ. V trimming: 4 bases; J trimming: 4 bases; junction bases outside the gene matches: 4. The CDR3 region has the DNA TGTGCCAGCAGCCCCCGGGACAGGGTCACCGGGGAGCTGTTTTTT. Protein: CASSPRDRVTGELFF.

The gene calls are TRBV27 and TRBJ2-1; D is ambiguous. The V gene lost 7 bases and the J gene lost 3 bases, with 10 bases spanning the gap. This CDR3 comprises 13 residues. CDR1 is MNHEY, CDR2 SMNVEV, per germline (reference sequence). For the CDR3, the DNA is TGTGCCAGCAAAAGCGTCGACTACAATGAGCAGTTCTTC. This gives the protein CASKSVDYNEQFF.

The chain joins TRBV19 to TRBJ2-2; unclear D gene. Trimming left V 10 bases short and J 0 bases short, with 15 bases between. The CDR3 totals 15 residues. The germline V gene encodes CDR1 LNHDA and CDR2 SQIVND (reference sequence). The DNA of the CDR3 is TGTGCCACCTCGCCCCCAGTCTCGAACACCGGGGAGCTGTTTTTT. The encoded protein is CATSPPVSNTGELFF. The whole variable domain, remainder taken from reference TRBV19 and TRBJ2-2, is DGGITQSPKYLFRKEGQNVTLSCEQNLNHDAMYWYRQDPGQGLRLIYYSQIVNDFQKGDIAEGYSVSREKKESFPLTVTSAQKNPTAFYLCATSPPVSNTGELFFGEGSRLTVL.

The CDR3, as DNA: TGTGCCAGCAGGAGTACCGGGACAGGAGCCTATGGCTACACCTTC. Amino acids: CASRSTGTGAYGYTF. The chain combines TRBV6-5 with TRBJ1-2; 8 bases match TRBD1. V lost 6 bases to trimming and J lost 4 bases; unmatched junction nucleotides: 10. This CDR3 has 15 amino acids. Germline CDR1 is MNHEY and CDR2 is SVGAGI.

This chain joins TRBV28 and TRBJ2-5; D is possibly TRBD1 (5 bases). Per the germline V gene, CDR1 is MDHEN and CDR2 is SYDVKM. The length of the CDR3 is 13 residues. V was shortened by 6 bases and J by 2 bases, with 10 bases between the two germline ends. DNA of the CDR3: TGTGCCAGCAGCCCGGCAGGGCAAGAGACCCAGTACTTC. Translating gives CASSPAGQETQYF.

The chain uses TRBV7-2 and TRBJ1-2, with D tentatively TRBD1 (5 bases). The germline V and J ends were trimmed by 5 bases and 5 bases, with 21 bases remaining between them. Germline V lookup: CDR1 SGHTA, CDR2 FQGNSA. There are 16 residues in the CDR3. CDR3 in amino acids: CASSHPTFQGGYGYTF. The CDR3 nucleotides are TGTGCCAGCAGCCACCCCACCTTCCAGGGTGGGTATGGCTACACCTTC. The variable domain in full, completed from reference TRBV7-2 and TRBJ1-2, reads GAGVSQSPSNKVTEKGKDVELRCDPISGHTALYWYRQSLGQGLEFLIYFQGNSAPDKSGLPSDRFSAERTGGSVSTLTIQRTQQEDSAVYLCASSHPTFQGGYGYTFGSGTRLTVV.

The CDR3 loop is CASSSQGTGIYEQYF. CDR3 bases: TGCGCCAGCAGCTCCCAGGGGACAGGGATCTACGAGCAGTACTTC. This chain joins TRBV5-1 and TRBJ2-7; 9 bases align to TRBD1. CDR3 size: 15 residues. From germline, CDR1 is SGHRS and CDR2 YFSETQ. V gave up 3 bases and J gave up 3 bases; unmatched junction bases: 7.

CDR3 in amino acids: CASRSQGNTEAFF. CDR3 sequence (DNA): TGTGCCAGCAGATCACAGGGGAACACTGAAGCTTTCTTT. J is TRBJ1-1 and V is TRBV7-2; D perhaps matches TRBD1 (6 bases). The CDR3 is made up of 13 amino acids. The V end lost 6 bases, the J end lost 1 base, and 9 bases lay between the germline ends. CDR1 and CDR2 (germline): SGHTA, FQGNSA. The whole variable domain, remainder taken from reference TRBV7-2 and TRBJ1-1, is GAGVSQSPSNKVTEKGKDVELRCDPISGHTALYWYRQSLGQGLEFLIYFQGNSAPDKSGLPSDRFSAERTGGSVSTLTIQRTQQEDSAVYLCASRSQGNTEAFFGQGTRLTVV.

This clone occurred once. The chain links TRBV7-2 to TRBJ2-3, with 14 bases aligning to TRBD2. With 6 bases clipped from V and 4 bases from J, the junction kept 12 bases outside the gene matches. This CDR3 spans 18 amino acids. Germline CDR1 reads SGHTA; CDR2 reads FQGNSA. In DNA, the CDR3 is TGTGCCAGCAGACCCAGGTCGCTGACTAGCGGGAGGGCAGATACGCAGTATTTT. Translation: CASRPRSLTSGRADTQYF.

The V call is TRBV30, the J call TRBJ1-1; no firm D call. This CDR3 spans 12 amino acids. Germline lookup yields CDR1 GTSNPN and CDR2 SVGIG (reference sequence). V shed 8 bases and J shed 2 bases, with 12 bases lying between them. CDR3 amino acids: CAGTRVNTEAFF. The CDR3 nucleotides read TGTGCCGGAACTAGAGTAAACACTGAAGCTTTCTTT.

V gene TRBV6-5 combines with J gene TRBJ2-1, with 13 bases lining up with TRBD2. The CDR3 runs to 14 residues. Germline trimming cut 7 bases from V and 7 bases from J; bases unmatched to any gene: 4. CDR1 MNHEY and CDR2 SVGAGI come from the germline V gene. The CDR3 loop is CASKLGLAGNEQFF. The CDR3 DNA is TGTGCCAGCAAACTGGGACTAGCGGGAAATGAGCAGTTCTTC.

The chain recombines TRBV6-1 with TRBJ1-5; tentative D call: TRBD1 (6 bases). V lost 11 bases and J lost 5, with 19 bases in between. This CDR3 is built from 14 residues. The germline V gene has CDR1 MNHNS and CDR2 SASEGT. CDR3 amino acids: CAGAGAGADQPQHF. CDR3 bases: TGTGCCGGGGCCGGGGCAGGGGCAGATCAGCCCCAGCATTTT.

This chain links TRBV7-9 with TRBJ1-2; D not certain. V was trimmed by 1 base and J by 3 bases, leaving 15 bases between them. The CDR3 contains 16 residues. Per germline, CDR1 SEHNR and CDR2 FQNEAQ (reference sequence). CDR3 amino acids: CASSLGAGIEDYGYTF. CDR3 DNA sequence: TGTGCCAGCAGCTTAGGGGCGGGGATAGAAGACTATGGCTACACCTTC.

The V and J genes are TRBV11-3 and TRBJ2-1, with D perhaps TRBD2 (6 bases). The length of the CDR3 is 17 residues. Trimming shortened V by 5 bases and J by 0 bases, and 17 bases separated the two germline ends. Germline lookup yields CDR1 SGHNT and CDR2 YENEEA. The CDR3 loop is CASSPLIAASSYNEQFF. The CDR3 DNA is TGTGCCAGCAGCCCTCTCATAGCGGCGAGCTCCTACAATGAGCAGTTCTTC.

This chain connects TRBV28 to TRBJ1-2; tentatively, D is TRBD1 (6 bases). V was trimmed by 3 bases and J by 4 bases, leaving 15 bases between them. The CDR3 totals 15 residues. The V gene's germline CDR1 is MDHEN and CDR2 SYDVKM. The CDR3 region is CASSFGGAGSYGYTF. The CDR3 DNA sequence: TGTGCCAGCAGTTTCGGGGGGGCGGGGTCCTATGGCTACACCTTC.

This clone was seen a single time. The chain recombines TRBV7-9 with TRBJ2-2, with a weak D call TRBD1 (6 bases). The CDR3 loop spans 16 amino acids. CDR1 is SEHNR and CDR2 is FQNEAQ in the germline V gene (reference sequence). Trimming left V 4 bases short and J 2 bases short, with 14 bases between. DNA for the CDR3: TGTGCCAGCAGCTCAAATCTCGGGACAAACACCGGGGAGCTGTTTTTT. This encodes CASSSNLGTNTGELFF. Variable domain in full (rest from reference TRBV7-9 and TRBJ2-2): DTGVSQNPRHKITKRGQNVTFRCDPISEHNRLYWYRQTLGQGPEFLTYFQNEAQLEKSRLLSDRFSAERPKGSFSTLEIQRTEQGDSAMYLCASSSNLGTNTGELFFGEGSRLTVL.

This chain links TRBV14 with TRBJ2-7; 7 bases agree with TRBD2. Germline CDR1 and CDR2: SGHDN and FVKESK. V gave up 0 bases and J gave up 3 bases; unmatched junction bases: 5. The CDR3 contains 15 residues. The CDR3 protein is CASSQDPGRRYEQYF. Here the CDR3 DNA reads TGTGCCAGCAGCCAAGATCCCGGGAGGCGCTACGAGCAGTACTTC. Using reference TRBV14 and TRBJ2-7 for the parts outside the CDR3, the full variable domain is EAGVTQFPSHSVIEKGQTVTLRCDPISGHDNLYWYRRVMGKEIKFLLHFVKESKQDESGMPNNRFLAERTGGTYSTLKVQPAELEDSGVYFCASSQDPGRRYEQYFGPGTRLTVT.

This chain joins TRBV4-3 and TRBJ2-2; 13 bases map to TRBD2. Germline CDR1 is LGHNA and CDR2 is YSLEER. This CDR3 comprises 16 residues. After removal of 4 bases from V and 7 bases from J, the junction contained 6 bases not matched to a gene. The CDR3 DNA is TGCGCCAGCAGCCGGACTAGCGGGGGTTTCGGCGGGGAGCTGTTTTTT. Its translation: CASSRTSGGFGGELFF.

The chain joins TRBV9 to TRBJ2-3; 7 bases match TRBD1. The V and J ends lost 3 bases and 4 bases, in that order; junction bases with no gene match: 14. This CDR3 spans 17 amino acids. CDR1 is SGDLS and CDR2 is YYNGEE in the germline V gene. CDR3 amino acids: CASSALQGNGIADTQYF. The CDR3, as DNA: TGTGCCAGCAGCGCTCTACAGGGGAATGGCATAGCAGATACGCAGTATTTT. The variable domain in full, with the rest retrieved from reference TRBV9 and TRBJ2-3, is DSGVTQTPKHLITATGQRVTLRCSPRSGDLSVYWYQQSLDQGLQFLIQYYNGEERAKGNILERFSAQQFPDLHSELNLSSLELGDSALYFCASSALQGNGIADTQYFGPGTRLTVL.

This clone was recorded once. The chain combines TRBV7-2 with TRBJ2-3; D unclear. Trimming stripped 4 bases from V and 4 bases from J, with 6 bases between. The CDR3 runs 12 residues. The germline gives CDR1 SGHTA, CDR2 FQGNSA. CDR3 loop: CASSYKSDTQYF. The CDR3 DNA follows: TGTGCCAGCAGCTACAAATCAGATACGCAGTATTTT. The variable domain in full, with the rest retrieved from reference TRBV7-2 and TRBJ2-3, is GAGVSQSPSNKVTEKGKDVELRCDPISGHTALYWYRQSLGQGLEFLIYFQGNSAPDKSGLPSDRFSAERTGGSVSTLTIQRTQQEDSAVYLCASSYKSDTQYFGPGTRLTVL.

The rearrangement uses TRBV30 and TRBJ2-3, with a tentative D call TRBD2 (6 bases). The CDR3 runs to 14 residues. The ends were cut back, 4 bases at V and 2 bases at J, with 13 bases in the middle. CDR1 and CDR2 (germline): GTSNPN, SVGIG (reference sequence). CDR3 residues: CAWNARLDTDTQYF. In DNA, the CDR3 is TGTGCCTGGAATGCTAGACTAGACACAGATACGCAGTATTTT.